This T cell receptor (beta chain) was obtained from a study of blood T cell repertoires in COVID-19. The table came from immunoSEQ multiplex PCR; TCRdb's copy has only in-frame clones and leaves some out. The sample yields roughly 280,000 clones, approximately 82% seen once. Material: peripheral blood. This TCR came from a man in his sixties who had recovered from COVID-19.

The CDR3 protein is CASSQGPRLLAGGDEQFF. The CDR3 DNA reads as TGTGCCAGCAGCCAAGGGCCCCGTTTGCTAGCGGGAGGAGATGAGCAGTTCTTC. The V gene is TRBV3-1 (or the pseudogene TRBV3-2), the J gene TRBJ2-1; TRBD2 aligns across 11 bases. This CDR3 contains 18 residues. Germline V gene lookup returns CDR1 LGHDT and CDR2 YNNKEL (reference sequence). With 1 base clipped from V and 8 bases from J, the junction kept 13 bases outside the gene matches.